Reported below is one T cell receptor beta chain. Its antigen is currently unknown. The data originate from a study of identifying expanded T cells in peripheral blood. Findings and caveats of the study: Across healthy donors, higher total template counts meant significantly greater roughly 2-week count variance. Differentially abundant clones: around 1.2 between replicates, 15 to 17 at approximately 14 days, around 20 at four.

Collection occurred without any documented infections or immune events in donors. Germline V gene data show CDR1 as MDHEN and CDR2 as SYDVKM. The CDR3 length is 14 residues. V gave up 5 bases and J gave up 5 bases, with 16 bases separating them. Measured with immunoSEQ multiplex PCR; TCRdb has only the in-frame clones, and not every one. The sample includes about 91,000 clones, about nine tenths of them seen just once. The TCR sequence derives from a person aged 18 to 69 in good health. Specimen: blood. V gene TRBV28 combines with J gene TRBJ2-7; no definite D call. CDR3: CASSQVNEIHEQYF. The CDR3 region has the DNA TGTGCCAGCAGTCAGGTAAACGAAATCCACGAGCAGTACTTC.